This TCR beta chain was observed in a study of post-analysis software for immune sequencing data. Findings of the study overall: Patients showed TRBV5-6, TRBV5-1 and TRBV20-1 among five TRBV segments more frequent than in controls. Those samples that were prepared in the same batch co-clustered strongly by F measure.

Between the trimmed V and J ends, which lost 7 bases and 4 bases, there was a span of 19 bases. Germline V gene lookup returns CDR1 KGHDR and CDR2 SFDVKD. The CDR3 covers 16 residues. The authors incorporated unique molecular identifiers into the TCR beta cDNA libraries. A single record per CDR3 protein comes from TCRdb applying MiXCR to the PCR reads. The table records about 460,000 distinct CDR3 sequences, approximately 45% of them present only once. As for this clonotype: What it binds is unknown. The CDR3 carries no conserved terminal phenylalanine or tryptophan, so it likely arises from a read error.

The receptor's source is a girl between 10 and 17 years old with multiple sclerosis. The sequenced material came from blood. The rearrangement joins TRBV24-1 to TRBJ2-1; D call uncertain. The CDR3 loop reads CATSAGDFKGYNEQFV. The CDR3 DNA follows: TGTGCCACCAGCGCCGGAGACTTCAAGGGTTACAATGAGCAGTTCGTC.